This passage covers 18 T cell receptor beta chains from one sample sequenced in a study of blood T cell repertoires in COVID-19. TCRdb's table, derived via immunoSEQ multiplex PCR, lists solely in-frame clones and lacks some. The data show approximately 500,000 clones, roughly 90% seen once. Sequencing was done on a sample of PBMCs or T cells enriched from blood (not recorded which). These receptors were collected from a middle-aged woman who had recovered from COVID-19.

The V call is TRBV7-2, the J call TRBJ1-6; D remains unclear. There are 15 residues in the CDR3. Trimming removed 4 bases at V and 0 bases at J, with 7 bases between. Germline CDR1 reads SGHTA; CDR2 reads FQGNSA. CDR3 nucleotides: TGTGCCAGCAGCTACAGAAGCTCCTATAATTCACCCCTCCACTTT. Amino acids: CASSYRSSYNSPLHF.

The chain joins TRBV4-2 to TRBJ2-1, with a tentative D call TRBD1 (5 bases). The CDR3 runs 18 residues. The germline gives CDR1 LGHNA, CDR2 YNFKEQ. V was shortened by 0 bases and J by 0 bases, with 15 bases between the two germline ends. The CDR3 region is CASSQDLTGFSSYNEQFF. The CDR3 nucleotides read TGTGCCAGCAGCCAAGATCTCACAGGATTTAGCTCCTACAATGAGCAGTTCTTC.

A single count supports this clone. The chain combines TRBV7-9 with TRBJ1-2; D unresolved. Trimming stripped 2 bases from V and 2 bases from J, with 12 bases between. Per the germline V gene, CDR1 is SEHNR and CDR2 is FQNEAQ (reference sequence). The CDR3 sequence is 15 residues long. CDR3 sequence (DNA): TGTGCCAGCAGCTTACCTATACTGTTGAACTATGGCTACACCTTC. It translates to CASSLPILLNYGYTF.

The rearrangement joins TRBV3-1 (or the pseudogene TRBV3-2) to TRBJ1-1, with a tentative D call TRBD1 (5 bases). The CDR3 has 14 residues. The ends were cut back, 1 base at V and 2 bases at J, with 8 bases in the middle. Germline values: CDR1 LGHDT, CDR2 YNNKEL (reference sequence). In DNA form, the CDR3 reads TGTGCCAGCAGCCAAGTAGGGGTCAACACTGAAGCTTTCTTT. Amino acid sequence: CASSQVGVNTEAFF.

This sequence joins TRBV5-1 and TRBJ2-7; 13 bases are a match to TRBD2. Germline V gene sequence: CDR1 SGHRS, CDR2 YFSETQ. The ends lost 9 bases at V and 3 bases at J; junction bases unmatched: 9. The CDR3 runs to 15 residues. The CDR3 coding sequence is TGCGCCACCCGCCCGGGACTAGCGGGAAACTACGAGCAGTACTTC. Protein sequence: CATRPGLAGNYEQYF.

The sample holds one count of this clone. The CDR3 sequence: CASSLTSGSAYTGELFF. CDR3 DNA: TGCGCCAGCAGCTTGACTAGCGGGAGTGCTTACACCGGGGAGCTGTTTTTT. The chain combines TRBV5-1 with TRBJ2-2, with TRBD2 matching 11 bases. The junction had 5 bases not matched to a gene; V was cut back by 1 base and J by 3 bases. Per the germline V gene, CDR1 is SGHRS and CDR2 is YFSETQ. This CDR3 spans 17 amino acids.

The chain uses TRBV5-1 and TRBJ2-7, with 11 bases aligning to TRBD2. Germline CDR1 and CDR2: SGHRS and YFSETQ. V gave up 0 bases and J gave up 4 bases; unmatched junction bases: 3. The CDR3 spans 15 residues. The CDR3 DNA reads as TGCGCCAGCAGCTTGGCTAGCGGGGGGCTATACGAGCAGTACTTC. It specifies CASSLASGGLYEQYF.

The chain carries TRBV7-9 and TRBJ2-2; no clear D. Germline-derived CDR1 and CDR2 are SEHNR and FQNEAQ (reference sequence). CDR3 length: 15 residues. The V end was cut by 1 base, the J end by 0 bases, with 6 bases between. The CDR3 reads CASSLVATNTGELFF. CDR3 in DNA: TGTGCCAGCAGCTTAGTAGCAACGAACACCGGGGAGCTGTTTTTT.

The chain recombines TRBV24-1 with TRBJ1-2; D gene ambiguous. Germline CDR1 KGHDR, CDR2 SFDVKD. CDR3 length equals 13 residues. The V and J ends lost 7 bases and 4 bases respectively, with 12 bases between them. The CDR3 DNA reads TGTGCCACCAGCCCTGACACCAGCTATGGCTACACCTTC. As protein: CATSPDTSYGYTF.

The V gene is TRBV19, the J gene TRBJ2-1, with D unresolved. V lost 5 bases and J lost 5, with 7 bases in between. The CDR3 contains 12 residues. Germline V gene data show CDR1 as LNHDA and CDR2 as SQIVND (reference sequence). This CDR3 reads CASSPTNNEQFF. The CDR3 coding sequence is TGTGCCAGTAGTCCCACAAACAATGAGCAGTTCTTC.

The CDR3 protein is CASSYNRGLETQYF. The CDR3 DNA reads TGTGCCAGCAGCTACAACAGGGGCTTGGAGACCCAGTACTTC. This rearrangement joins TRBV4-2 to TRBJ2-5, with TRBD1 matching over 7 bases. Looked up from germline, CDR1 is LGHNA and CDR2 is YNFKEQ. J gave up 5 bases and V 5 bases, and 8 bases lay outside the gene matches. This CDR3 has 14 amino acids.

The chain recombines TRBV7-2 with TRBJ1-5; no clear D gene. CDR1 is SGHTA, CDR2 FQGNSA, per germline. The CDR3 is 14 residues long. Trimming removed 2 bases from V and 5 bases from J, with 10 bases in between. The CDR3 DNA reads TGTGCCAGCAGCTTAATGGCAGAATATCAGCCCCAGCATTTT. It is translated as CASSLMAEYQPQHF.

This chain uses TRBV5-1 with TRBJ2-1; 7 nucleotides align to TRBD2. Germline CDR1 SGHRS, CDR2 YFSETQ. The V segment lost 3 bases and the J segment 10 bases; nucleotides outside the gene matches: 7. This CDR3 spans 13 amino acids. The CDR3 region has the DNA TGCGCCAGCAGCTCAACCCCGGGACTAGAGCAGTTCTTC. Residues: CASSSTPGLEQFF. The complete variable domain, with remaining parts taken from reference TRBV5-1 and TRBJ2-1, reads KAGVTQTPRYLIKTRGQQVTLSCSPISGHRSVSWYQQTPGQGLQFLFEYFSETQRNKGNFPGRFSGRQFSNSRSEMNVSTLELGDSALYLCASSSTPGLEQFFGPGTRLTVL.

The chain couples TRBV30 to TRBJ2-7, with a tentative D call TRBD1 (5 bases). Trimming took 0 bases from V and 3 from J, leaving 15 bases between them. The CDR3 covers 15 residues. Germline CDR1 GTSNPN, CDR2 SVGIG (reference sequence). Here the CDR3 DNA reads TGTGCCTGGAGTGTAGGCCCCTCAGGGATCTACGAGCAGTACTTC. Translated: CAWSVGPSGIYEQYF.

The genes are TRBV5-6 and TRBJ1-5; weak D call: TRBD1 (5 bases). V was trimmed by 5 bases and J by 4 bases, leaving 13 bases between them. This CDR3 is 14 amino acids long. Looked up from germline, CDR1 is SGHDT and CDR2 is YYEEEE. In nucleotides, the CDR3 is TGTGCCAGCAGGGCGTGGGGGGTAAATCAGCCCCAGCATTTT. Residues: CASRAWGVNQPQHF.

This clone was detected only a few times. The chain carries TRBV7-6 and TRBJ2-2; D perhaps matches TRBD2 (6 bases). Between the trimmed V and J ends, which lost 5 bases and 4 bases, there was a span of 23 bases. Germline lookup yields CDR1 SGHVS and CDR2 FNYEAQ. The CDR3 covers 18 residues. CDR3 loop: CASSLISGTPTSTGELFF. Here the CDR3 DNA reads TGTGCCAGCAGCCTTATATCAGGGACTCCAACTTCCACCGGGGAGCTGTTTTTT.

The chain joins TRBV6-5 to TRBJ1-2, with 10 nucleotides matching TRBD1. CDR1 is MNHEY and CDR2 is SVGAGI in the germline V gene. The CDR3 has 14 residues. V dropped 7 bases and J dropped 5; count of bases not matched to a gene: 7. The CDR3 loop is CASTRQGAGYGYTF. In DNA form, the CDR3 reads TGTGCCAGCACCCGACAGGGGGCAGGTTATGGCTACACCTTC.

This chain uses TRBV5-4 with TRBJ1-3; maybe TRBD1 (6 bases). Germline V gene data show CDR1 as SGHNT and CDR2 as YYREEE (reference sequence). Trimming stripped 4 bases from V and 0 bases from J, with 8 bases between. The CDR3 covers 14 residues. DNA of the CDR3: TGTGCCAGCAGCCCGGACAGCTCTGGAAACACCATATATTTT. Amino acid sequence: CASSPDSSGNTIYF.